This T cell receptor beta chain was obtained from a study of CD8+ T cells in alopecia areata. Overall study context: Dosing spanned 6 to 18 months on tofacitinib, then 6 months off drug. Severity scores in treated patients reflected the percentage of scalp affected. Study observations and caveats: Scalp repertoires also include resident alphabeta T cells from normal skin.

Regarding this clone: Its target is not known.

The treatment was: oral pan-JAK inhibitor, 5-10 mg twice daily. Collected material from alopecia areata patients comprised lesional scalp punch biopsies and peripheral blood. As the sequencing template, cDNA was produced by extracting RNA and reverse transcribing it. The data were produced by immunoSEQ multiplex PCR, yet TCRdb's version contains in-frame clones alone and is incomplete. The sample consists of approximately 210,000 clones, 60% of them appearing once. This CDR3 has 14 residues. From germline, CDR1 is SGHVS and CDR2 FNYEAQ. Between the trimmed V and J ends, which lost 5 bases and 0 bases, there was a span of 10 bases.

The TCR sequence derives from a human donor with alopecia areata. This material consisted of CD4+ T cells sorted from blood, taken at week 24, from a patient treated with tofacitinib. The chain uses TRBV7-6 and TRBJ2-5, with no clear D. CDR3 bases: TGTGCCAGCAGCCGGACCGAGTACCAAGAGACCCAGTACTTC. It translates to CASSRTEYQETQYF. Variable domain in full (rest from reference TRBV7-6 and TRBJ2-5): GAGVSQSPRYKVTKRGQDVALRCDPISGHVSLYWYRQALGQGPEFLTYFNYEAQQDKSGLPNDRFSAERPEGSISTLTIQRTEQRDSAMYRCASSRTEYQETQYFGPGTRLLVL.